This paragraph reports one TCR beta chain. The source of the sample is a study of technical replicates of blood from a few donors. V shed 9 bases, J shed 4 bases, and the junction held 8 bases outside the gene matches. This CDR3 region has 14 residues. The germline CDR1 and CDR2 sequences are LNHDA and SQIVND (reference sequence). Assay: immunoSEQ multiplex PCR; the TCRdb copy retains only in-frame clones and omits some. The sample holds 65,000 to 80,000 clones; 96% are singletons and the top ten take roughly 0.3%. Sequenced: T cells isolated from PBMCs. The chain recombines TRBV19 with TRBJ1-5; TRBD1 matches 8 bases. The clonotype comes from a human donor in good health. The CDR3 protein is CASRGREGNQPQHF. CDR3 nucleotide sequence: TGTGCCAGCAGGGGGCGAGAAGGGAATCAGCCCCAGCATTTT.